The 9 T cell receptor beta chains below come from one sample, sequenced in a study of CD8+ T cells in alopecia areata. Treatment meaning: oral pan-JAK inhibitor, 5-10 mg twice daily. Once RNA had been extracted, it was reverse transcribed into cDNA to act as the sequencing template. Using immunoSEQ multiplex PCR, the repertoire was profiled, and TCRdb retains in-frame clones only, with some absent. The sample lists 150,000 to 200,000 clones, about three fifths occurring once. This material consisted of CD4+ T cells sorted from blood, taken around week 50, from a patient treated with tofacitinib. The receptors come from a human donor with alopecia areata.

V gene TRBV6-4 combines with J gene TRBJ2-6; D is undetermined. Trimming shortened V by 10 bases and J by 2 bases, and 18 bases separated the two germline ends. Looked up from germline, CDR1 is MRHNA and CDR2 is SNTAGT. The CDR3 extends over 16 amino acids. The CDR3 protein is CANDRARMTGANVLTF. CDR3 bases: TGTGCCAACGACCGGGCCCGAATGACTGGGGCCAACGTCCTGACTTTC.

CDR3 DNA sequence: TGCAGCGTTGAATGGGTTAACACTGAAGCTTTCTTT. It specifies CSVEWVNTEAFF. This chain uses TRBV29-1 with TRBJ1-1; no firm D call. Germline V gene sequence: CDR1 SQVTM, CDR2 ANQGSEA. The CDR3 sequence is 12 residues long. With 2 bases removed from V and 2 bases from J, the gap between germline ends came to 6 bases.

This rearrangement joins TRBV11-2 to TRBJ1-1; D gene ambiguous. Germline lookup yields CDR1 SGHAT and CDR2 FQNNGV. There are 13 residues in the CDR3. Trimming removed 4 bases from V and 0 bases from J, with 6 bases in between. As DNA, the CDR3 is TGTGCCAGCAGCTCCGATTTGAACACTGAAGCTTTCTTT. It codes for CASSSDLNTEAFF. Based on the CDR3 plus reference TRBV11-2 and TRBJ1-1, the full variable domain is EAGVAQSPRYKIIEKRQSVAFWCNPISGHATLYWYQQILGQGPKLLIQFQNNGVVDDSQLPKDRFSAERLKGVDSTLKIQPAKLEDSAVYLCASSSDLNTEAFFGQGTRLTVV.

The rearrangement joins TRBV9 to TRBJ2-1; no reliable D call. Per the germline V gene, CDR1 is SGDLS and CDR2 is YYNGEE. Between the trimmed V and J ends, which lost 0 bases and 9 bases, there was a span of 16 bases. The CDR3 loop spans 15 amino acids. CDR3 DNA: TGTGCCAGCAGCGTAGCTGTCGGCGAGGCCGCTGAGCAGTTCTTC. It codes for CASSVAVGEAAEQFF.

The chain combines TRBV27 with TRBJ2-7; D tentatively fits TRBD1 or TRBD2 (5 bases each). Per the germline V gene, CDR1 is MNHEY and CDR2 is SMNVEV (reference sequence). CDR3 length equals 14 residues. Trimming removed 4 bases from V and 0 bases from J, with 10 bases in between. The CDR3 region has the DNA TGTGCCAGCAGTTGGGACGTCCGCTCCTACGAGCAGTACTTC. This gives the protein CASSWDVRSYEQYF.

The chain employs TRBV30 and TRBJ2-5, with D possibly matching TRBD2 (5 bases). Trimming left V 1 base short and J 10 bases short, with 10 bases between. Germline-derived CDR1 and CDR2 are GTSNPN and SVGIG (reference sequence). The CDR3 loop spans 11 amino acids. CDR3 sequence: CAWSALGVQYF. CDR3 coding DNA: TGTGCCTGGAGTGCCCTCGGGGTCCAGTACTTC.

This clone was observed a handful of times. The chain carries TRBV28 and TRBJ2-3; D is unclear. Deletions cut 8 bases from V and 2 bases from J, with 11 bases between. In germline, CDR1 is MDHEN, CDR2 SYDVKM. This CDR3 spans 13 amino acids. In DNA, the CDR3 is TGTGCCAGCTTAGGCTCGAACACAGATACGCAGTATTTT. As protein: CASLGSNTDTQYF.

This chain uses TRBV29-1 with TRBJ1-1; no clear D. The V end lost 4 bases, the J end lost 0 bases, and 9 bases lay between the germline ends. The CDR3 is made up of 13 amino acids. CDR1 is SQVTM, CDR2 ANQGSEA, per germline. The CDR3, as DNA: TGCAGCGTTGCTGCAGAGATGAACACTGAAGCTTTCTTT. This codes for CSVAAEMNTEAFF.

The V call is TRBV5-6, the J call TRBJ2-7; 10 bases are shared with TRBD1. V shed 4 bases and J 6 bases; nucleotides not matched to a gene: 4. Germline values: CDR1 SGHDT, CDR2 YYEEEE. This CDR3 comprises 13 residues. This CDR3 reads CASSRDRGAEQYF. The CDR3 nucleotides read TGTGCCAGCAGCCGGGACAGGGGAGCCGAGCAGTACTTC.